The rows below give T cell receptor beta chains drawn from one sample of a study of blood T cell repertoires in COVID-19. Generated by immunoSEQ multiplex PCR, the TCRdb table keeps only in-frame clones and is missing some. The data contain under 80,000 clones, about nine tenths of them singletons. Sequencing used peripheral blood. The source of these receptors is a human donor in a cohort sampled during active COVID-19. The CDR3 runs from the conserved cysteine through the conserved F or W. D genes are given only for firm matches. Size is stated for part of the rows, as once, few or many counts, or as a class when the clone is expanded.

abundance	v_gene	d_gene	j_gene	CDR3aa	CDR3nt
-	TRBV9	-	TRBJ1-5	CASSVGDSRNQPQHF	TGTGCCAGCAGCGTAGGGGACTCTCGGAATCAGCCCCAGCATTTT
once	TRBV6-2/TRBV6-3	TRBD2	TRBJ2-1	CASSFLAGVRNEQFF	TGTGCCAGCAGTTTCCTAGCGGGAGTTCGGAATGAGCAGTTCTTC
-	TRBV27	-	TRBJ2-1	CASSPARQTEQFF	TGTGCCAGCAGCCCAGCAAGACAGACTGAGCAGTTCTTC
-	TRBV5-1	TRBD1	TRBJ1-1	CASSLGRTGTEAFF	TGCGCCAGCAGCTTGGGCCGGACAGGCACTGAAGCTTTCTTT
-	TRBV20-1	-	TRBJ2-4	CSASALQGKDIQYF	TGCAGTGCTAGTGCTCTACAGGGTAAGGACATTCAGTACTTC
once	TRBV27	-	TRBJ2-7	CASHYRYEQYF	TGTGCCAGCCACTACCGCTACGAGCAGTACTTC
once	TRBV28	-	TRBJ1-5	CASSLSWDINQPQHF	TGTGCCAGCAGTTTAAGTTGGGACATCAATCAGCCCCAGCATTTT
-	TRBV19	TRBD1	TRBJ2-7	CASSAGQGTYEQYF	TGTGCCAGTAGTGCCGGACAGGGAACCTACGAGCAGTACTTC
-	TRBV2	-	TRBJ2-7	CASSEQNYEQYF	TGTGCCAGCAGTGAACAGAACTACGAGCAGTACTTC
-	TRBV5-6	-	TRBJ1-1	CASSLGALGNTEAFF	TGTGCCAGCAGCTTGGGTGCTCTCGGGAACACTGAAGCTTTCTTT
-	TRBV6-6	TRBD2	TRBJ2-7	CASSYYTSGRLYEQYF	TGTGCCAGCAGTTACTATACTAGCGGGAGGCTCTACGAGCAGTACTTC
-	TRBV3-1/TRBV3-2	TRBD1	TRBJ2-2	CASSQAHRQGKTGELFF	TGTGCCAGCAGCCAAGCCCACCGACAGGGCAAAACCGGGGAGCTGTTTTTT
-	TRBV9	TRBD2	TRBJ2-7	CASSAGAGAGYEQYF	TGTGCCAGCAGCGCGGGAGCGGGAGCGGGCTACGAGCAGTACTTC
once	TRBV15	-	TRBJ1-2	CATSRPLVSGGGYTF	TGTGCCACCAGCAGACCCCTCGTCTCGGGAGGTGGCTACACCTTC
-	TRBV6-5	TRBD1	TRBJ2-7	CASFPGGFHEQYF	TGTGCCAGTTTCCCAGGGGGCTTTCACGAGCAGTACTTC
-	TRBV5-1	TRBD1	TRBJ1-1	CASRRTGSSTEAFF	TGCGCCAGCCGTCGGACAGGTTCGAGCACTGAAGCTTTCTTT
once	TRBV14	-	TRBJ2-1	CASSQDQPATTYNEQFF	TGTGCCAGCAGCCAAGATCAGCCAGCAACTACCTACAATGAGCAGTTCTTC
-	TRBV3-1/TRBV3-2	TRBD2	TRBJ2-7	CASSLTGLAGGPSYEQYF	TGTGCCAGCAGCCTAACGGGACTAGCGGGGGGACCCTCCTACGAGCAGTACTTC
-	TRBV19	TRBD1	TRBJ1-2	CASSATQGGGYNYGYTF	TGTGCCAGTAGTGCAACACAGGGGGGCGGCTACAACTATGGCTACACCTTC
-	TRBV12-2	-	TRBJ2-7	CASRLEALRDRAYEQYF	TGTGCAAGTCGCTTAGAGGCTCTCCGGGACAGGGCCTACGAGCAGTACTTC
-	TRBV3-1/TRBV3-2	-	TRBJ2-3	CASSRRDTQYF	TGTGCCAGCTCCCGGAGGGATACGCAGTATTTT
-	TRBV7-3	TRBD2	TRBJ2-1	CASSLTREPYNEQFF	TGTGCCAGCAGCTTGACGCGGGAGCCCTACAATGAGCAGTTCTTC
once	TRBV28	-	TRBJ2-2	CASSFGGANTGELFF	TGTGCCAGCAGTTTTGGAGGTGCGAACACCGGGGAGCTGTTTTTT
-	TRBV9	TRBD1	TRBJ1-2	CASSDPRVGQVYGYTF	TGTGCCAGCAGCGACCCTCGGGTGGGACAGGTCTATGGCTACACCTTC
-	TRBV25-1	-	TRBJ2-1	CASSESRGYNEQFF	TGTGCCAGCAGTGAATCCCGAGGCTACAATGAGCAGTTCTTC
-	TRBV6-5	TRBD1	TRBJ2-1	CATRGQGRDNEQFF	TGTGCCACCCGAGGACAGGGGAGGGACAATGAGCAGTTCTTC
-	TRBV7-9	-	TRBJ2-7	CASSWWRDEQYF	TGTGCCAGCAGCTGGTGGAGGGACGAGCAGTACTTC
few	TRBV5-4	TRBD2	TRBJ2-7	CASSRTSGPYEQYF	TGTGCCAGCAGCCGAACTAGCGGACCTTACGAGCAGTACTTC
-	TRBV5-6	-	TRBJ2-7	CASSLGGVYEQYF	TGTGCCAGCAGCTTGGGGGGCGTCTACGAGCAGTACTTC
-	TRBV7-6	TRBD2	TRBJ2-7	CASSLAGGGYEQYF	TGTGCCAGCAGCTTAGCCGGGGGGGGGTACGAGCAGTACTTC
-	TRBV19	-	TRBJ1-1	CATKYGTSNTEAFF	TGTGCCACCAAATACGGGACATCGAACACTGAAGCTTTCTTT
-	TRBV7-2	-	TRBJ1-3	CASSLLGASSGNTIYF	TGTGCCAGCAGCCTACTTGGGGCCAGCTCTGGAAACACCATATATTTT
-	TRBV5-4	-	TRBJ2-1	CASSFPGALYNEQFF	TGTGCCAGCAGCTTCCCGGGAGCCCTATACAATGAGCAGTTCTTC
-	TRBV7-9	-	TRBJ1-2	CASSGEGYGYTF	TGTGCCAGCAGCGGGGAGGGGTATGGCTACACCTTC
-	TRBV5-1	-	TRBJ2-7	CASSLGEARGEQYF	TGCGCCAGCAGCTTGGGTGAAGCCAGAGGGGAGCAGTACTTC
-	TRBV18	-	TRBJ2-1	CASSPDYQYNEQFF	TGTGCCAGCTCTCCGGACTACCAGTACAATGAGCAGTTCTTC
-	TRBV7-8	TRBD2	TRBJ2-3	CASSSDSGSVTDTQYF	TGTGCCAGCAGCTCCGATAGCGGGAGTGTTACAGATACGCAGTATTTT
-	TRBV12-3/TRBV12-4	-	TRBJ2-7	CASMRGGTYEQYF	TGTGCCAGCATGAGGGGGGGAACCTACGAGCAGTACTTC
-	TRBV4-1	-	TRBJ1-1	CASSQGLSTEAFF	TGCGCCAGCAGCCAAGGACTGTCCACTGAAGCTTTCTTT
-	TRBV19	-	TRBJ2-7	CASSPQSEGGLQSYEQYF	TGTGCCAGTAGTCCCCAGAGCGAGGGTGGCCTGCAATCCTACGAGCAGTACTTC
-	TRBV3-1/TRBV3-2	TRBD2	TRBJ2-3	CASSQASGGDTQYF	TGTGCCAGCAGCCAAGCTAGCGGGGGAGATACGCAGTATTTT
-	TRBV2	TRBD2	TRBJ2-1	CASSGGLAGLNEQFF	TGTGCCAGCAGCGGAGGACTAGCGGGACTAAATGAGCAGTTCTTC
-	TRBV6-5	TRBD1	TRBJ2-3	CASSWGQNTDTQYF	TGTGCCAGCAGTTGGGGACAGAACACAGATACGCAGTATTTT
-	TRBV5-1	-	TRBJ2-2	CASSQATRGTGELFF	TGCGCCAGCAGCCAGGCAACCAGGGGCACCGGGGAGCTGTTTTTT
-	TRBV19	-	TRBJ2-5	CASSIKAGETQYF	TGTGCCAGTAGTATAAAAGCGGGAGAGACCCAGTACTTC
-	TRBV5-4	TRBD1	TRBJ1-5	CASSPDRGGQPQHF	TGTGCCAGCAGCCCCGACAGGGGAGGACAGCCCCAGCATTTT
-	TRBV14	-	TRBJ1-2	CASSTNRVGGYTF	TGTGCCAGCAGCACAAACAGGGTAGGCGGCTACACCTTC
-	TRBV23-1	TRBD1	TRBJ2-7	CASSPGQDPPYEQYF	TGCGCCAGCAGCCCCGGACAGGACCCTCCGTACGAGCAGTACTTC